Listed below are T cell receptor beta chains from one sample, sequenced in a study of blood T cell repertoires in COVID-19. Here immunoSEQ multiplex PCR was the method, and the copy in TCRdb shows in-frame clones only, minus some. Among 300,000 to 400,000 clones listed, 70% to 90% were seen once. The material sequenced was PBMCs or T cells enriched from blood (not recorded which). The origin of the receptors is a woman aged 25 to 39 with acute COVID-19. CDR3s include the opening cysteine and the closing phenylalanine or tryptophan. The order of the fields is CDR3 protein, CDR3 DNA, D gene, J gene, V gene, clone size. A D gene is named only where the DNA matches it firmly. Clone sizes are given selectively: once, few, many, or a class where the clone is expanded.

CDR3 protein: CASSHPRQGVNQPQHF
CDR3 DNA: TGTGCCAGTAGTCATCCCCGACAGGGGGTCAACCAGCCCCAGCATTTT
D gene: TRBD1
J gene: TRBJ1-5
V gene: TRBV19
clone size: NA

CDR3 protein: CASSSQRGERNEQFF
CDR3 DNA: TGTGCCAGCAGTTCCCAGCGGGGGGAGCGCAATGAGCAGTTCTTC
D gene: TRBD2
J gene: TRBJ2-1
V gene: TRBV2
clone size: NA

CDR3 protein: CASSPPAEVEAFF
CDR3 DNA: TGTGCCAGCAGCCCCCCGGCAGAGGTTGAAGCTTTCTTT
D gene: NA
J gene: TRBJ1-1
V gene: TRBV4-2
clone size: NA

CDR3 protein: CASSAGRRNSPLHF
CDR3 DNA: TGTGCCAGCAGCGCGGGACGCCGAAATTCACCCCTCCACTTT
D gene: NA
J gene: TRBJ1-6
V gene: TRBV27
clone size: NA

CDR3 protein: CATKDRSNTGELFF
CDR3 DNA: TGTGCCACCAAAGACAGATCGAACACCGGGGAGCTGTTTTTT
D gene: NA
J gene: TRBJ2-2
V gene: TRBV24-1
clone size: NA

CDR3 protein: CASSLRWASGGPANTGELFF
CDR3 DNA: TGTGCCAGCAGTTTGAGGTGGGCTAGCGGGGGTCCTGCGAACACCGGGGAGCTGTTTTTT
D gene: TRBD2
J gene: TRBJ2-2
V gene: TRBV27
clone size: few

CDR3 protein: CASSLERGNYGYTF
CDR3 DNA: TGTGCCAGCAGCTTGGAGCGGGGAAACTATGGCTACACCTTC
D gene: NA
J gene: TRBJ1-2
V gene: TRBV11-1
clone size: NA

CDR3 protein: CASSPLPTGVYEQYF
CDR3 DNA: TGTGCCAGCTCACCACTGCCGACAGGGGTCTACGAGCAGTACTTC
D gene: TRBD1
J gene: TRBJ2-7
V gene: TRBV18
clone size: NA

CDR3 protein: CASGIMGGLGAYF
CDR3 DNA: TGTGCCAGCGGAATAATGGGGGGGTTAGGTGCGTATTTT
D gene: TRBD2
J gene: TRBJ2-3
V gene: TRBV27
clone size: NA

CDR3 protein: CATSGRGTTDTQYF
CDR3 DNA: TGTGCCACCAGTGGCCGTGGGACTACAGATACGCAGTATTTT
D gene: NA
J gene: TRBJ2-3
V gene: TRBV24-1
clone size: once

CDR3 protein: CASSNRGQNTEAFF
CDR3 DNA: TGTGCCAGCAGCAACCGGGGTCAGAACACTGAAGCTTTCTTT
D gene: NA
J gene: TRBJ1-1
V gene: TRBV7-9
clone size: NA

CDR3 protein: CASKVQAGPGGEQYF
CDR3 DNA: TGTGCCAGTAAGGTCCAGGCGGGGCCCGGAGGGGAGCAGTACTTC
D gene: NA
J gene: TRBJ2-7
V gene: TRBV19
clone size: NA

CDR3 protein: CASSDGTGYGYTF
CDR3 DNA: TGTGCCAGCAGCGACGGGACAGGGTATGGCTACACCTTC
D gene: TRBD1
J gene: TRBJ1-2
V gene: TRBV9
clone size: NA

CDR3 protein: CARRRLVPQETQYF
CDR3 DNA: TGCGCCAGAAGGCGACTGGTCCCCCAAGAGACCCAGTACTTC
D gene: NA
J gene: TRBJ2-5
V gene: TRBV4-1
clone size: few

CDR3 protein: CAISETDREGTDTQYF
CDR3 DNA: TGTGCCATCAGTGAAACGGACAGGGAGGGCACAGATACGCAGTATTTT
D gene: TRBD1
J gene: TRBJ2-3
V gene: TRBV10-3
clone size: NA

CDR3 protein: CASSVGGDEKLFF
CDR3 DNA: TGTGCCAGCAGTGTAGGGGGGGATGAAAAACTGTTTTTT
D gene: NA
J gene: TRBJ1-4
V gene: TRBV25-1
clone size: NA